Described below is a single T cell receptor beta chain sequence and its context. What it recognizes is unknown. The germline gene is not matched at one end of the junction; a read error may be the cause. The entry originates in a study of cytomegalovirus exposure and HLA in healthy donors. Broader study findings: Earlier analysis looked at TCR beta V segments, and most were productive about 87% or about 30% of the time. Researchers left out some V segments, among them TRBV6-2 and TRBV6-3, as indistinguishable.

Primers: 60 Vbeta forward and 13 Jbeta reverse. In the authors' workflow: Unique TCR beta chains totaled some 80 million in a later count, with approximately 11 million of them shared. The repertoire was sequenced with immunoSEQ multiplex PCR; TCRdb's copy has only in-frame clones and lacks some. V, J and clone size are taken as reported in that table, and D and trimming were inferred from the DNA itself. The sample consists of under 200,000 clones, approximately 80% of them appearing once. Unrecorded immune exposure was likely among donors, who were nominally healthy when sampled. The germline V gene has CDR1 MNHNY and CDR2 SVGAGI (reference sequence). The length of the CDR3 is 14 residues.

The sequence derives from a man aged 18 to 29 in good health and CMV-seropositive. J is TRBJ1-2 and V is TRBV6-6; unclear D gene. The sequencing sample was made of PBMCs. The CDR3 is CASSDSPEGYGYTF. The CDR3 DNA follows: TGTGCCAGCAGTGACTCACCAGAGGGATATGGCTACACCTTC.